These 13 T cell receptor beta chains were sequenced from one sample in a study of blood T cell repertoires in COVID-19. Clones were read by immunoSEQ multiplex PCR, and TCRdb kept only the in-frame ones, dropping some. The table records around 210,000 clones, about 86% of them present only once. Sequenced sample: peripheral blood. Source of these receptors: a man aged 18 to 29 with active or convalescent COVID-19.

V is TRBV7-9 and J is TRBJ2-3, with D maybe TRBD2 (6 bases). The ends were cut back, 1 base at V and 2 bases at J, with 10 bases in the middle. The CDR3 covers 15 residues. Per the germline V gene, CDR1 is SEHNR and CDR2 is FQNEAQ (reference sequence). The CDR3 region is CASSLGAGYTDTQYF. CDR3 nucleotides: TGTGCCAGCAGCTTAGGGGCGGGATACACAGATACGCAGTATTTT.

The chain links TRBV5-1 to TRBJ2-2; perhaps TRBD2 as D (6 bases). The V end lost 2 bases, the J end lost 5 bases, and 13 bases lay between the germline ends. The V gene's germline CDR1 is SGHRS and CDR2 YFSETQ. This CDR3 contains 15 residues. The CDR3: CASSLGRSGTGELFF. The CDR3 DNA reads as TGCGCCAGCAGCTTAGGGCGGAGCGGGACCGGGGAGCTGTTTTTT.

The chain is built from TRBV9 and TRBJ2-5, with 11 bases fitting TRBD2. CDR1 is SGDLS and CDR2 is YYNGEE in the germline V gene. Trimming removed 4 bases from V and 3 bases from J; junction bases left unmatched: 8. The CDR3 runs to 16 residues. CDR3 sequence reads: CASSSPGLAAKETQYF. The CDR3 bases are TGTGCCAGCAGCTCACCGGGACTAGCGGCGAAAGAGACCCAGTACTTC.

This sequence joins TRBV29-1 and TRBJ1-3; D unclear. The ends were cut back, 3 bases at V and 4 bases at J, with 13 bases in the middle. This CDR3 region has 14 residues. Germline CDR1 SQVTM, CDR2 ANQGSEA. CDR3 in DNA: TGCAGCGTTGACTATGCGGGCTCGGGAAACACCATATATTTT. Amino acid sequence: CSVDYAGSGNTIYF.

The chain combines TRBV6-2 or TRBV6-3 with TRBJ1-3, with a possible D match to TRBD1 (5 bases). Germline CDR1 MNHEY, CDR2 SVGEGT. V dropped 2 bases and J dropped 4 bases, with 15 bases sitting between them. The CDR3 loop spans 16 amino acids. The CDR3 region is CASSYEGREAGNTIYF. The CDR3 DNA reads as TGTGCCAGCAGTTACGAGGGCAGGGAGGCCGGAAACACCATATATTTT.

V gene TRBV2 combines with J gene TRBJ2-6; D is uncertain. The germline V gene encodes CDR1 SNHLY and CDR2 FYNNEI. The CDR3 length is 15 residues. V was cut by 7 bases and J by 0 bases, with 10 bases left in between. The CDR3 DNA reads as TGTGCCAGCAACAGAGACGTCTCTGGGGCCAACGTCCTGACTTTC. Translation gives CASNRDVSGANVLTF.

This CDR3 reads CASSLGQSQHTSPLHF. The DNA for the CDR3 is TGTGCCAGCAGCCTGGGCCAAAGTCAACACACATCACCCCTCCACTTT. The chain links TRBV5-4 to TRBJ1-6; D is unresolved. The V gene lost 4 bases and the J gene lost 10 bases, with 21 bases spanning the gap. CDR3 length: 16 amino acids. In germline, CDR1 is SGHNT, CDR2 YYREEE (reference sequence).

The chain combines TRBV10-2 with TRBJ1-6, with TRBD1 matching over 8 bases. V shed 2 bases and J 6 bases; nucleotides not matched to a gene: 3. The CDR3 length is 15 residues. Germline CDR1 reads WSHSY; CDR2 reads SAAADI. As DNA, the CDR3 is TGCGCCAGCAGTGAGAGGGACAGGTCTAATTCACCCCTCCACTTT. This sequence encodes CASSERDRSNSPLHF.

The J gene is TRBJ2-1, the V gene TRBV19, with TRBD1 identical over 8 bases. Trimming cost V 3 bases and J 9 bases; bases outside gene matches: 4. The CDR3 sequence is 13 residues long. The germline V gene has CDR1 LNHDA and CDR2 SQIVND (reference sequence). CDR3 DNA sequence: TGTGCCAGTAGTATTTCAGGGGGCTTTGAGCAGTTCTTC. This codes for CASSISGGFEQFF. Using reference TRBV19 and TRBJ2-1 for the parts outside the CDR3, the full variable domain is DGGITQSPKYLFRKEGQNVTLSCEQNLNHDAMYWYRQDPGQGLRLIYYSQIVNDFQKGDIAEGYSVSREKKESFPLTVTSAQKNPTAFYLCASSISGGFEQFFGPGTRLTVL.

The chain uses TRBV6-5 and TRBJ1-2; D possibly corresponds to TRBD1 (5 bases). The CDR3 covers 12 residues. Germline values: CDR1 MNHEY, CDR2 SVGAGI. Trimming stripped 7 bases from V and 7 bases from J, with 13 bases between. The CDR3 DNA reads TGTGCCAGCACTTCAGGGCTGTTTGGCTACACCTTC. Encoded protein: CASTSGLFGYTF.

This chain links TRBV24-1 with TRBJ1-3; weak D call: TRBD1 (5 bases). This CDR3 spans 15 amino acids. With 3 bases removed from V and 2 bases from J, the gap between germline ends came to 10 bases. Germline CDR1 is KGHDR and CDR2 is SFDVKD. CDR3 amino acids: CATSDGRATGNTIYF. CDR3 DNA: TGTGCCACCAGTGATGGCAGGGCAACTGGAAACACCATATATTTT.

This rearrangement joins TRBV27 to TRBJ2-2, with 8 bases lining up with TRBD1. Germline loops: CDR1 MNHEY, CDR2 SMNVEV (reference sequence). The ends lost 3 bases at V and 7 bases at J; junction bases unmatched: 16. The CDR3 is 18 amino acids. As DNA, the CDR3 is TGTGCCAGCAGTTTGTTGCAGGGGGCGTTAATAGACGGCGGGGAGCTGTTTTTT. Amino acids: CASSLLQGALIDGGELFF.

The chain is built from TRBV11-2 and TRBJ1-2; 7 nucleotides align to TRBD1. Unmatched junction bases numbered 8, after V lost 0 bases and J lost 1 base. The CDR3 runs 17 residues. Looked up from germline, CDR1 is SGHAT and CDR2 is FQNNGV. The CDR3 nucleotides read TGTGCCAGCAGCTTAGACGCAGGGGGGATCCGTAACTATGGCTACACCTTC. It is translated as CASSLDAGGIRNYGYTF.